A selection of T cell receptor beta chains follows, all from one sample in a study of blood T cell repertoires in COVID-19. Sequencing used immunoSEQ multiplex PCR; TCRdb keeps in-frame clones, though not all of them. The sample records roughly 60,000 clones, 65% to 90% being singletons. Sequenced material: peripheral blood. These receptors came from a woman aged 60-75 years with acute or convalescent COVID-19. CDR3s include the opening cysteine and the closing phenylalanine or tryptophan. A D gene is named only where the DNA matches it firmly. Clone sizes are given selectively: once, few, many, or a class where the clone is expanded.

size,D,length,V,J,DNA,CDR3
few,.,13,TRBV5-1,TRBJ1-1,TGCGCCAGCCACACTAACGTGAACACTGAAGCTTTCTTT,CASHTNVNTEAFF
.,.,11,TRBV30,TRBJ2-7,TGTGCCTTTGGACAAGTCTACGAGCAGTACTTC,CAFGQVYEQYF
.,.,13,TRBV6-5,TRBJ1-2,TGTGCCAGCAGTTACCCAGGGTTTGATGGCTACACCTTC,CASSYPGFDGYTF
.,TRBD1,13,TRBV11-2,TRBJ1-2,TGTGCCAGCAGCGACAGGGGAAACTATGGCTACACCTTC,CASSDRGNYGYTF
.,TRBD1,16,TRBV5-4,TRBJ1-1,TGTGCCAGCAACCACGAGCCTCTGGACAGGGGGACTGAAGCTTTCTTT,CASNHEPLDRGTEAFF
once,TRBD1,16,TRBV5-6,TRBJ1-5,TGTGCCAGCAGCCGGGGGAGGACAGGCTTTGATCAGCCCCAGCATTTT,CASSRGRTGFDQPQHF
.,.,13,TRBV11-2,TRBJ2-4,TGTGCCAGCAGCTTACAACAAGAAAACATTCAGTACTTC,CASSLQQENIQYF
.,.,18,TRBV21-1,TRBJ1-1,TGTGCCAGCAGCAAAGCGGAAGGTGGAGGCTTTACGGACACTGAAGCTTTCTTT,CASSKAEGGGFTDTEAFF
.,TRBD1,14,TRBV18,TRBJ1-2,TGTGCCAGCTCACCAAGGACAGGGTTAAGTGGCTACACCTTC,CASSPRTGLSGYTF
.,.,14,TRBV7-8,TRBJ1-2,TGTGCCAGCAGCTTAGTAGGTCGGGGGTATGGCTACACCTTC,CASSLVGRGYGYTF
.,TRBD2,19,TRBV7-9,TRBJ2-1,TGTGCCAGCAGCTTATTAGGGACTAGCGGGGTTAGCTCCTACAATGAGCAGTTCTTC,CASSLLGTSGVSSYNEQFF
.,TRBD2,17,TRBV3-1/TRBV3-2,TRBJ2-3,TGTGCCAGCAGCCAAGTCTACCCGGGGGGGGTCACAGATACGCAGTATTTT,CASSQVYPGGVTDTQYF
few,.,15,TRBV9,TRBJ1-5,TGTGCCAGCAGCACCGGGACTCTGGGGACCCAGCCCCAGCATTTT,CASSTGTLGTQPQHF
once,.,14,TRBV12-2,TRBJ1-1,TGTGCAAGTCGCTTAGAATTTTATGACACTGAAGCTTTCTTT,CASRLEFYDTEAFF
.,TRBD1,15,TRBV10-2,TRBJ2-2,TGCGCCAGCAGGACGGGACAGGGGGCGGCCGGGGAGCTGTTTTTT,CASRTGQGAAGELFF
once,.,14,TRBV29-1,TRBJ2-1,TGCAGCGTTGGCCTAGGGGTAGGGGCCAATGAGCAGTTCTTC,CSVGLGVGANEQFF
.,.,12,TRBV12-3/TRBV12-4,TRBJ2-1,TGTGCCAGCAGTTTGGAGAGCACTGAGCAGTTCTTC,CASSLESTEQFF